This TCR beta chain came from a study of cytomegalovirus exposure and HLA in healthy donors. Whole-study findings and limits: V segments that were indistinguishable, TRBV6-2 and TRBV6-3 among them, were omitted from analysis. There were 150 or so TCR beta chains listed as cytomegalovirus-associated.

Concerning this clone: As yet, its antigen is unknown. Additional DNA sequences in this sample encode the identical CDR3.

The CDR3 is made up of 11 amino acids. With 6 bases removed from V and 7 bases from J, the gap between germline ends came to 9 bases. The germline V gene encodes CDR1 MNHEY and CDR2 SMNVEV (reference sequence). Amplification used 60 Vbeta primers and 13 Jbeta primers. The data were produced by immunoSEQ multiplex PCR, yet TCRdb's version contains in-frame clones alone and is incomplete. The sample records 170,000 or so clones, approximately 86% being singletons. The J gene is TRBJ2-5, the V gene TRBV27, with D possibly TRBD1 on 5 matching bases. The clonotype comes from a woman between 18 and 30 years old in good health and CMV-seronegative. Sample: PBMCs. CDR3 amino acids: CASSSQGTQYF. The DNA of the CDR3 is TGTGCCAGCAGCAGCCAGGGGACCCAGTACTTC.